This TCR beta chain was recorded in a study of T cells in localized non-small cell lung cancer (dated by TCRdb to the early 2020s). Looking at the study overall: Comparing tumors with uninvolved tumor-adjacent lungs, the study looked at the T cell repertoires of a few hundred patients with early-stage NSCLC. The cohort was made up of 200 to 250 treatment-naive NSCLC patients whose localized lung tumors had been resected. The mean age of the NSCLC patients was under 70 years, with approximately 130 men and 85 to 110 women. General findings and caveats noted by the study authors: Because of the exploratory design, TCR variables were selected using unadjusted p-values without false-discovery rate correction. Because multi-region tumor sequencing was not performed, intratumor heterogeneity could not be ruled out. Higher T cell density in blood was associated with longer overall survival, whereas higher clonality in adjacent lung was associated with shorter survival. Uninvolved tumor-adjacent lung showed the highest T cell clonality, higher than tumor, which suggests more focused antigenic responses in the uninvolved tumor-adjacent lung. Of the top 100 tumor clones, a median of roughly 53 were detected in paired uninvolved adjacent lung; about 26 were also among that lung's top 100.

The CDR3 runs 13 amino acids, cysteine and phenylalanine included. Kept here is only the CDR3 DNA, which spans 39 bases and is read in frame from base 1. Via the germline V gene, CDR1 is SGHNT and CDR2 YENEEA. Cut back by 2 bases and 7 bases, the V and J ends lie 9 bases apart. With respect to this clone: Its antigen has not been determined. No clone much larger than this one lies a single base away; base qualities are absent.

At diagnosis, peripheral blood, uninvolved tumor-adjacent lung and tumor were collected and were preserved as a mix of fresh-frozen and FFPE material. For TCR repertoire profiling, blood samples were analyzed as peripheral blood mononuclear cells. TCR beta CDR3 regions were sequenced from DNA using the immunoSEQ Assay. In the paper's pipeline: To compute T cell density, TCR beta template counts were normalized to usable DNA, which was estimated by amplifying housekeeping genes. Using the preseqR package, richness was estimated by extrapolating to 120,000 templates for tissue samples and 400,000 templates for PBMC samples. Clonality was defined as one minus Pielou's evenness. To identify tissue-enriched TCRs, differential abundance testing was run on productive amino-acid clonotypes with a minimum total count of 5 and an alpha of 0.1. The Jaccard Index and the Morisita Overlap Index were used to measure repertoire overlap between compartments. GLIPH grouped TCR beta CDR3s together with public tetramer-defined viral CDR3s, and a viral motif had to include at least three viral sequences and show V-gene enrichment. TCRdb holds this immuneACCESS table with in-frame rearrangements only. Some clones are missing; in checked studies, unresolved V genes explain under half, and the rest has no known cause. Clone size and V and J calls were adopted from that table, with D and trimming inferred from the DNA. For this sample the table gives 20,000 to 30,000 clones, of which around 85% were detected only once. Roughly a tenth of the sample is taken by the ten largest.

The receptor comes from a man aged 35-75 years with stage III squamous cell lung carcinoma. The starting material was peripheral blood, obtained before any cancer treatment. The rearrangement joined TRBV11-3 to TRBJ2-1; the D gene is not confidently resolved. The DNA is TGTGCCAGCAGCTTATCTTGGGGTAATGAGCAGTTCTTC. This gives the protein CASSLSWGNEQFF.